The source of this T cell receptor (beta chain) is a study of cytomegalovirus exposure and HLA in healthy donors. Across the whole study: A preliminary data release comprised 91 million or so unique TCRs obtained from HLA-typed donors. Study results and limitations: Within a later analysis, the majority of CMV-associated TCR beta chains appeared HLA-restricted.

This clone has only a few counts. Antigen specificity is unknown. Germline values: CDR1 MNHEY, CDR2 SMNVEV (reference sequence). This CDR3 has 14 residues. The trim removed 4 bases at V and 4 bases at J, leaving 4 bases unmatched. A multiplex PCR was run with 60 Vbeta primers and 13 Jbeta primers. This table comes from immunoSEQ multiplex PCR, and its TCRdb copy is limited to in-frame clones, with some not included. This sample has 64,000 or so clones; around 70% occur once, and the top ten carry less than 9%. The chain carries TRBV27 and TRBJ1-5; 7 bases fit TRBD1. This clonotype was sampled from a man in his forties in good health and CMV-seropositive. Sequenced sample: PBMCs. The CDR3 reads CASSSTTGNQPQHF. The CDR3 DNA follows: TGTGCCAGCAGTTCCACGACAGGGAATCAGCCCCAGCATTTT.